This T cell receptor beta chain was recovered during a study of technical replicates of blood from a handful of donors. Libraries were prepared by immunoSEQ multiplex PCR; TCRdb keeps only in-frame clonotypes and omits some of them. The sample includes more than 90,000 clones, about 95% seen only once; the top ten take 0.3% to 0.35%. This TCR was sampled from a human donor in good health. Sequenced: T cells isolated from PBMCs.

The CDR3 reads CASGREGGYTF. The CDR3 nucleotides read TGTGCCAGCGGCAGGGAAGGCGGCTACACCTTC. This chain uses TRBV25-1 with TRBJ1-2; tentatively, D is TRBD1 (5 bases). Trimming shortened V by 8 bases and J by 8 bases, and 12 bases separated the two germline ends. In germline, CDR1 is MGHDK, CDR2 SYGVNS. This CDR3 region has 11 residues.